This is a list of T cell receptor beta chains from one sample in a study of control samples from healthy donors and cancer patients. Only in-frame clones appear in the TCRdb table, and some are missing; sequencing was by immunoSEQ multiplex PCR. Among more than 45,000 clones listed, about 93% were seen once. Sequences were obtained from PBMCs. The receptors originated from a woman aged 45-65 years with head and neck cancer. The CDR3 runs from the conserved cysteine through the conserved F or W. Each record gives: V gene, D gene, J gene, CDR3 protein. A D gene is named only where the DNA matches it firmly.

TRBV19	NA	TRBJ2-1	CASSRTGGGYNEQFF
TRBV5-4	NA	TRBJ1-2	CASSPDPGAGGYTF
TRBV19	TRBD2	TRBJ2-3	CASSPRTSGGVSASTDTQYF
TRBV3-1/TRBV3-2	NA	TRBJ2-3	CASSQGGQDTDTQYF
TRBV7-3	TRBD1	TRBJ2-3	CASRRDRGTDTQYF
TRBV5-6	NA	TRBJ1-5	CASSLKGSNQPQHF
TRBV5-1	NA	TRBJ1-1	CASSSDSEAFF
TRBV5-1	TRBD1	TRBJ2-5	CASSSIGTAQETQYF
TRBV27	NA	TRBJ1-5	CASSSRSYSNQPQHF
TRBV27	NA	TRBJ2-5	CASRAGGGKTQYF
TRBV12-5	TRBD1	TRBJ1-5	CASGIITGVGNQPQHF
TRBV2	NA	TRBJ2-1	CASSFHNEQFF
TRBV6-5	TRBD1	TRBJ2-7	CASRVTGVPHYEQYF
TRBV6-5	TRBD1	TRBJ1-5	CASRSGTGGNQPQHF
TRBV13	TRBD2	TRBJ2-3	CASSQGPSGRSTDTQYF
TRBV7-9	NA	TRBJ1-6	CASSPDINNSPLHF
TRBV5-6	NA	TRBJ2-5	CASSLLDTGTLQETQYF
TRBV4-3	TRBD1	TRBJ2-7	CASSQSGTGERYEQYF
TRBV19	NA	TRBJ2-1	CASMAGIAYNEQFF
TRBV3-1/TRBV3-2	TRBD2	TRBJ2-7	CASSHRLAGKISYEQYF
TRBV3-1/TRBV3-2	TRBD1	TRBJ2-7	CASSSFGQGSYEQYF
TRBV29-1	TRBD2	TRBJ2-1	CSVEGEGLAGGREQFF
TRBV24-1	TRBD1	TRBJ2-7	CATSDPRTGGGYEQYF
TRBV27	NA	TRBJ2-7	CASSSTGSFHEQYF
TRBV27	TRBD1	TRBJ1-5	CASSAGDRVQPQHF
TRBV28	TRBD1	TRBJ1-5	CASSHRQGASQPQHF
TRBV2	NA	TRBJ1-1	CASSEFGRKNTEAFF
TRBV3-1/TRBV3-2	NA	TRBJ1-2	CASSTDQNYGYTF
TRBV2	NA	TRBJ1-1	CASREFPTEAFF
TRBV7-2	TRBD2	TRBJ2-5	CASSLVLVLAGGGETQYF
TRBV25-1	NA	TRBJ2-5	CASRVARTETQYF
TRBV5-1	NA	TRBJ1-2	CASSDTGLLTDGYTF
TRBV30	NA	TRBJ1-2	CAWSDGLGYTF
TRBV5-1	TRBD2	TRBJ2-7	CASNGLAGGPTYEQYF
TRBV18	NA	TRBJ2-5	CASSLQGLRETQYF
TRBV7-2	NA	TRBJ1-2	CASSFSGESYGYTF
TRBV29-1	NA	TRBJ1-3	CSATETFSGNTIYF
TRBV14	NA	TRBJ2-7	CASSLWDGFSYEQYF
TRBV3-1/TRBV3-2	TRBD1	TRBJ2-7	CASSSGVVRGPSYEQYF
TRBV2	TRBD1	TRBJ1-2	CASSGTGGLYGYTF
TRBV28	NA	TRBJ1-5	CASSSHRNSNQPQHF
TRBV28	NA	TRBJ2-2	CASSLSGLESTGELFF
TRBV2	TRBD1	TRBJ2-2	CASSLDRVNTGELFF
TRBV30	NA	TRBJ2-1	CAWGTGHLLSNEQFF
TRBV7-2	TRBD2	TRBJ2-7	CASSLGVAGGLNEQYF
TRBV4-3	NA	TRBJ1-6	CASSQEDWSSYNSPLHF
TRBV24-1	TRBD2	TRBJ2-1	CATSPTPGLAGEIEQFF
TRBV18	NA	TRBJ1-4	CASSPSQRGEKLFF
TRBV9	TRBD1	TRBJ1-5	CASSDRDRNQPQHF
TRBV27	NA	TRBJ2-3	CASYGSGDTQYF
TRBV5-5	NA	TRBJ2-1	CASSLGSTLPYNEQFF
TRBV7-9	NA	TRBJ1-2	CASSAGTLDGYTF
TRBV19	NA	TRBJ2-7	CASSIGLSYEQYF
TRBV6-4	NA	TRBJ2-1	CASSPTSSASFNEQFF
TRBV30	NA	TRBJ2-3	CAWSPTGRWTDTQYF